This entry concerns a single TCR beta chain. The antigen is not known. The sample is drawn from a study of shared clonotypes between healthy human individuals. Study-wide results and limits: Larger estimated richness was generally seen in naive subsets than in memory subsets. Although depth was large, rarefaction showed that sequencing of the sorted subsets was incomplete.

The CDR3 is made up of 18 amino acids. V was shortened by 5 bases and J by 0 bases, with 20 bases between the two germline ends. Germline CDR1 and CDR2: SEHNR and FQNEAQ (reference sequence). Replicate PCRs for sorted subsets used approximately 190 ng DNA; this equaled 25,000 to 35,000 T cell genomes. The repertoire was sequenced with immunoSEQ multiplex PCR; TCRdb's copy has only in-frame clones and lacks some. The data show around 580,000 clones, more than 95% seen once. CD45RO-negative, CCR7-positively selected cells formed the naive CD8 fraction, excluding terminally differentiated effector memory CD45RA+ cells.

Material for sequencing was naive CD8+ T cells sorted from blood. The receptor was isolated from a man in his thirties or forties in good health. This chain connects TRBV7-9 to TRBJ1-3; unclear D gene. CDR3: CASSIIVEDLSSGNTIYF. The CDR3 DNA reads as TGTGCCAGCAGCATCATCGTGGAGGACCTAAGCTCTGGAAACACCATATATTTT. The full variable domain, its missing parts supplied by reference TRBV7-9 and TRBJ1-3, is DTGVSQNPRHKITKRGQNVTFRCDPISEHNRLYWYRQTLGQGPEFLTYFQNEAQLEKSRLLSDRFSAERPKGSFSTLEIQRTEQGDSAMYLCASSIIVEDLSSGNTIYFGEGSWLTVV.